This TCR beta chain originates from a study of blood T cell repertoires in COVID-19. The data were produced by immunoSEQ multiplex PCR, yet TCRdb's version contains in-frame clones alone and is incomplete. The sample carries approximately 80,000 clones, 81% recorded once. This CDR3 has 17 amino acids. J lost 3 bases, V lost 6 bases, and 9 bases had no gene match. CDR1 and CDR2 (germline): MNHEY, SVGEGT. Sample: peripheral blood. This chain uses TRBV6-2 or TRBV6-3 with TRBJ2-1; 12 positions match TRBD2. This receptor was taken from a man at least 80 years old with acute or convalescent COVID-19. The CDR3 DNA is TGTGCCAGCAGCCGCCGGACTAGCGGGAAACTCTACAATGAGCAGTTCTTC. Translated: CASSRRTSGKLYNEQFF.